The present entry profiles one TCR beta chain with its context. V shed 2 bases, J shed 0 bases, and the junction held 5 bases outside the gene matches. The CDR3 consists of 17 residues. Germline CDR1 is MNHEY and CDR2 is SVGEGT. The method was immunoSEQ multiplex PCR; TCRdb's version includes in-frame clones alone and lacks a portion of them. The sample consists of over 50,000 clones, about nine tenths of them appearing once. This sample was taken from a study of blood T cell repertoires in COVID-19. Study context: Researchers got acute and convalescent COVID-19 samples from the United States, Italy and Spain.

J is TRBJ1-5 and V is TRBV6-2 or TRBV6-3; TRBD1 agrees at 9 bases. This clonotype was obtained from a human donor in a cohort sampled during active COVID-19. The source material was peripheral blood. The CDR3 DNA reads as TGTGCCAGCAGTTACGGACAGGGGCTCCCTAGCAATCAGCCCCAGCATTTT. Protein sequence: CASSYGQGLPSNQPQHF.